The 2 T cell receptor beta chains below all came from one sample that was sequenced in a study of cytomegalovirus exposure and HLA in healthy donors. Primers included in the PCR were 60 Vbeta and 13 Jbeta primers. The protocol was immunoSEQ multiplex PCR, while the TCRdb copy is restricted to in-frame clones and leaves out a portion. The table shows around 85,000 clones, with approximately 80% occurring only once. The specimen was PBMCs. Receptors were obtained from a woman in her forties or fifties in good health and CMV-seropositive.

The rearrangement links TRBV27 to TRBJ2-7; possible D gene TRBD2, 5 bases. The V end lost 2 bases, the J end lost 6 bases, and 14 bases lay between the germline ends. Germline V gene sequence: CDR1 MNHEY, CDR2 SMNVEV (reference sequence). The CDR3 runs to 14 residues. The CDR3 loop reads CASSLDPGTGEQYF. Written as DNA, the CDR3 is TGTGCCAGCAGTTTAGACCCGGGAACCGGCGAGCAGTACTTC.

CDR3 nucleotides: TGTGCCAGCAGCCCGGGGACAGCGCGGGATGAAAAACTGTTTTTT. Protein: CASSPGTARDEKLFF. V usage is TRBV9 and J usage is TRBJ1-4, with TRBD1 matching 7 bases. Losses at the gene ends were 4 bases for V and 6 bases for J; bases not matched to a gene: 9. Germline values: CDR1 SGDLS, CDR2 YYNGEE. The CDR3 sequence is 15 residues long. The full variable domain, in which reference TRBV9 and TRBJ1-4 provide the parts outside the CDR3, is DSGVTQTPKHLITATGQRVTLRCSPRSGDLSVYWYQQSLDQGLQFLIQYYNGEERAKGNILERFSAQQFPDLHSELNLSSLELGDSALYFCASSPGTARDEKLFFGSGTQLSVL.